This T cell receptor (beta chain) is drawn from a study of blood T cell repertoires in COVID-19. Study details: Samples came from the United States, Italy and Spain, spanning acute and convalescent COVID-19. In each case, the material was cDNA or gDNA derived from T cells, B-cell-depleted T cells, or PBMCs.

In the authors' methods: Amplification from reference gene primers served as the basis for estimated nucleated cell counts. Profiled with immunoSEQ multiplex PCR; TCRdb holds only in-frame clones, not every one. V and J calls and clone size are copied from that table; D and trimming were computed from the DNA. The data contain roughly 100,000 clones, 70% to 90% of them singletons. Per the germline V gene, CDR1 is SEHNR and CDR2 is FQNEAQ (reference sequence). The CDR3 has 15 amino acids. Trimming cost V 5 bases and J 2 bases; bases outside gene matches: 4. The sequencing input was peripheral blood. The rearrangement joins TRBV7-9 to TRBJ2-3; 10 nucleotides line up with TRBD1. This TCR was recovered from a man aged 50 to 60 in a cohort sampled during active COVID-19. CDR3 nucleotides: TGTGCCAGCAGCGAGGGACAGGGGTACACAGATACGCAGTATTTT. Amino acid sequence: CASSEGQGYTDTQYF. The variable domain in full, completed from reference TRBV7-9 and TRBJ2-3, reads DTGVSQNPRHKITKRGQNVTFRCDPISEHNRLYWYRQTLGQGPEFLTYFQNEAQLEKSRLLSDRFSAERPKGSFSTLEIQRTEQGDSAMYLCASSEGQGYTDTQYFGPGTRLTVL.